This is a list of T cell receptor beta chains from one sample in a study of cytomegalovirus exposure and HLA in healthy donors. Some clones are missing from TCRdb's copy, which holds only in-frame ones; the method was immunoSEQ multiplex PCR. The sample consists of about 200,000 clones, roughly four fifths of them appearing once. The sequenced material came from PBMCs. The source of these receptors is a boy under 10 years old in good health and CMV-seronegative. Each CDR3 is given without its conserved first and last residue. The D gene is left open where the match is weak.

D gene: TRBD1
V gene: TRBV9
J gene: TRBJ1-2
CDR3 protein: ASTRTGDGYT

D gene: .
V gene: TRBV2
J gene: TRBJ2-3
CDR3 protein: ASSMLGSTDTQY

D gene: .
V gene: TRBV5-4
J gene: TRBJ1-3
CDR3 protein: ASSQERSYTIY

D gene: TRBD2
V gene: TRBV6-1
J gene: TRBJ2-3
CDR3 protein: ASSEAIWTSGGPTSTDTQY

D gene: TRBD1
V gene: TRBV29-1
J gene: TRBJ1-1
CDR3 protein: SVEWTGSHQAF

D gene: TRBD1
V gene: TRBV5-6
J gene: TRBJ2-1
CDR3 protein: ASSPWGQVTNNEQF

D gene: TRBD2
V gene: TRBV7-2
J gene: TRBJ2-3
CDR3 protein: ASSFQLAGTDTQY

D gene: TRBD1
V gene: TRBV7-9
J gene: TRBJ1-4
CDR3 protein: ASSARGENEKLF

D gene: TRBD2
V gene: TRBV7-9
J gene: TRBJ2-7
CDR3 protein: ASASDREVEQY

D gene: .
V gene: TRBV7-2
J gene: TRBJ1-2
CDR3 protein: ASSLTGYGYT

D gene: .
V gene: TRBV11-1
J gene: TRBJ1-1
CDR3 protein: ASSSGMVLGVNTEAF

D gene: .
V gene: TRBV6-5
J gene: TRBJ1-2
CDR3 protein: ASRRAGNYGYT

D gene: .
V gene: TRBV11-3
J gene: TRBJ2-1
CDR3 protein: ASSLVAYNEQF

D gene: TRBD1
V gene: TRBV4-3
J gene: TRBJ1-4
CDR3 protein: ASSPMDRRNEKLF

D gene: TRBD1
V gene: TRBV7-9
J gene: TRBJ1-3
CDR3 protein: ASSLDRTGNTIY

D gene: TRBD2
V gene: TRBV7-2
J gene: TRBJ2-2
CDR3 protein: ASSPRGAGSGELF

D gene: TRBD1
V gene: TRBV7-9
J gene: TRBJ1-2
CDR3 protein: ASRSPPGQKNYGYT

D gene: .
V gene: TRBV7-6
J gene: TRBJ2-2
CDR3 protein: ASSPASAGELF

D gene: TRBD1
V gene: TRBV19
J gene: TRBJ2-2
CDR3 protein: ASKSGTGDTGELF

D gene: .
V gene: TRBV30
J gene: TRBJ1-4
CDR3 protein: AWTVTNEKLF

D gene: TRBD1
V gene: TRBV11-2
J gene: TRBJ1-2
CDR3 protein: ASSLGTGDNYGYT

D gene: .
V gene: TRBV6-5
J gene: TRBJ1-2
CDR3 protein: ASSYSSQGSYGYT

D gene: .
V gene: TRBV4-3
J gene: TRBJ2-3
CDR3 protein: ASSQVLDTDTQY

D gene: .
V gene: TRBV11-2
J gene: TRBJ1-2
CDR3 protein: ASSLSGTTNYGYT

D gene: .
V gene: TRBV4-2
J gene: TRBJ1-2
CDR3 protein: ASSQDRQVFMYGYT

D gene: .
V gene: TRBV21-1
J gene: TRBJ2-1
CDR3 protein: ASSPKPHRRGARNEQF

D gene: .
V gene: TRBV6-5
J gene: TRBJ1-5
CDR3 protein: ASPPFYQPQH

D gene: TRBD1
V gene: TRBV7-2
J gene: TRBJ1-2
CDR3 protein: ASSSRDRVGYT

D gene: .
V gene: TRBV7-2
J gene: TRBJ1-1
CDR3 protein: ASSFGRLNTEAF

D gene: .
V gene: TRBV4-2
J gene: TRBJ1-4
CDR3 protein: ASSQDFSTTVYNEKLF

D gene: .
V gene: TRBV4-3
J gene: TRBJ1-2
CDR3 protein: ASSQTSADGYT

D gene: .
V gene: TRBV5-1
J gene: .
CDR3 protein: ASSYRGVEQY

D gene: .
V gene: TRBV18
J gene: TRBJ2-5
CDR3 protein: ASSTPAEQETQY

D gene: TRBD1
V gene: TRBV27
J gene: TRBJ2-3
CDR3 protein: ASSWFRGLGTDTQY

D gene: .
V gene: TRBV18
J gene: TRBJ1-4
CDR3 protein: ASSPDYLTTNEKLF

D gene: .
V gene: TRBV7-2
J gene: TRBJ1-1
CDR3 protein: ASSLRGPSTEAF

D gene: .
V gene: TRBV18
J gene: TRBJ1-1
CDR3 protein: ASSAGDENTEAF

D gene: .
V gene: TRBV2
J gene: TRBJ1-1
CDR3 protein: ASLAVGSRQAF

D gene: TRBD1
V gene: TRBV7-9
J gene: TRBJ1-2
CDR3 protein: SSSPPDRPSNYGYT

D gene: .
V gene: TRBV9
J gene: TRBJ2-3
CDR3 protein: ASSVSHSTDTQY

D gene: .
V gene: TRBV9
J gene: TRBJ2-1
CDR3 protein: ASSVDGGAPEGQF

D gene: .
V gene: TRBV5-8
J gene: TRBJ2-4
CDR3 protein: ASSLSRQNIQY